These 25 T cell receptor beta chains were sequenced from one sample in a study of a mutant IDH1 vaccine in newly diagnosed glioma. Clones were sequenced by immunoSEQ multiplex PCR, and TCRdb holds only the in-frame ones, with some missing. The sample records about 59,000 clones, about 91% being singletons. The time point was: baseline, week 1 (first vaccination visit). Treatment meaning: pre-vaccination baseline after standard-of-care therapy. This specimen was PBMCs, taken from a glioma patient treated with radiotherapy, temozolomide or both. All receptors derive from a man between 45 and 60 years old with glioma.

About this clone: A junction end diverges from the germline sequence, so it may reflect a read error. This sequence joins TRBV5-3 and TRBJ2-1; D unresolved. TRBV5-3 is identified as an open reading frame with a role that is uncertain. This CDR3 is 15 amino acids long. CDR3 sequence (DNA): TGTGCCAGAAGCAGATCCCCTTCCCTGAACAATGATCAGTTCTTC. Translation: CARSRSPSLNNDQFF.

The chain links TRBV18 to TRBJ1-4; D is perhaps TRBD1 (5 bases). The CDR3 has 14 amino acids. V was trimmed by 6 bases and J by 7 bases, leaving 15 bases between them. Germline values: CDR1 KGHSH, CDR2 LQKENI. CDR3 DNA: TGTGCCAGCTCCCTACCCCCCGGGGGTGAAAAACTGTTTTTT. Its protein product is CASSLPPGGEKLFF.

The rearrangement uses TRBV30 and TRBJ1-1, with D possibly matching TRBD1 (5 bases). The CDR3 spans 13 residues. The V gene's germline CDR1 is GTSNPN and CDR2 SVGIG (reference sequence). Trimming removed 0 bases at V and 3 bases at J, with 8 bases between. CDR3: CAWSVLGDTEAFF. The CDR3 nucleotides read TGTGCCTGGAGTGTACTAGGGGACACTGAAGCTTTCTTT.

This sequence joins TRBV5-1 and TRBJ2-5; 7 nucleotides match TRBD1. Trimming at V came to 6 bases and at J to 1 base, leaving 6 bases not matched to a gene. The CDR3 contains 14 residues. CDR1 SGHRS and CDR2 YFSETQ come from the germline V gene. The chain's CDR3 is CASNGAGGQETQYF. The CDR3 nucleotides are TGCGCCAGCAATGGGGCAGGGGGCCAAGAGACCCAGTACTTC.

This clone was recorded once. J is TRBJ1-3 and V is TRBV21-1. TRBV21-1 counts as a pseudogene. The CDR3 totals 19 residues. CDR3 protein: CASSKEEVRTENSGNTIYF. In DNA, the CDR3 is TGTGCCAGCAGCAAAGAAGAGGTCCGGACGGAGAACTCTGGAAACACCATATATTTT.

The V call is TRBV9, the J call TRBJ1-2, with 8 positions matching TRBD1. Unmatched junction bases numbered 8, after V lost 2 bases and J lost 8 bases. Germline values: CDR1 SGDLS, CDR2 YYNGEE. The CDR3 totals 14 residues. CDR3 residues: CASSVDRANRGYTF. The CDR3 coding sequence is TGTGCCAGCAGCGTGGACAGGGCCAACCGGGGCTACACCTTC.

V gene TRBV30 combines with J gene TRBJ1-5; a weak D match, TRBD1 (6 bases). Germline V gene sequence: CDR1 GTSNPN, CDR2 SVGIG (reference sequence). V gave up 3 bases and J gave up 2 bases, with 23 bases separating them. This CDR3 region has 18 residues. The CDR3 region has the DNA TGTGCCTGGAGCCCCGGGGGGTCGGGGGGCGGACGCAATCAGCCCCAGCATTTT. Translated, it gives CAWSPGGSGGGRNQPQHF.

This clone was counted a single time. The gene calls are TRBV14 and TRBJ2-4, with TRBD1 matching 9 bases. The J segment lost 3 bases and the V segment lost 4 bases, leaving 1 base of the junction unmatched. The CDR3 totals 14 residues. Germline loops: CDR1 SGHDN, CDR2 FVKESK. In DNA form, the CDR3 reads TGTGCCAGCAGCCCGGACAGGGGCAAAAACATTCAGTACTTC. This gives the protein CASSPDRGKNIQYF.

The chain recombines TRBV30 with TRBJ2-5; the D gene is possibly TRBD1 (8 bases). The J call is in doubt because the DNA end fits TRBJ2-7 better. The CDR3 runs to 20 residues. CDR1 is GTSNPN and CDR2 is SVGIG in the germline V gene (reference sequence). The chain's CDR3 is CAWSVKPPGGNSGGSYEQYF. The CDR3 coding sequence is TGTGCCTGGAGTGTAAAGCCCCCAGGGGGCAATTCGGGAGGATCCTACGAGCAGTACTTC.

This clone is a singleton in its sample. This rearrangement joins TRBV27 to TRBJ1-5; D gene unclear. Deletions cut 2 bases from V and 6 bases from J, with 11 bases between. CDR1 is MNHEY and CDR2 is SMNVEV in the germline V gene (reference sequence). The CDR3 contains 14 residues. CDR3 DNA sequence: TGTGCCAGCAGTTTAACCGGGGAGCCTCAGCCCCAGCATTTT. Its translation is CASSLTGEPQPQHF.

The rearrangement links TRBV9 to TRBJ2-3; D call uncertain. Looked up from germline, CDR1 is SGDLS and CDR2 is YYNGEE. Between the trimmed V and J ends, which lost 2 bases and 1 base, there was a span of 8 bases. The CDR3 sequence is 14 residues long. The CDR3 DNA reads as TGTGCCAGCAGCGTCGGTACACGCACAGATACGCAGTATTTT. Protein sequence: CASSVGTRTDTQYF. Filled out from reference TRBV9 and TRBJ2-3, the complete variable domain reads DSGVTQTPKHLITATGQRVTLRCSPRSGDLSVYWYQQSLDQGLQFLIQYYNGEERAKGNILERFSAQQFPDLHSELNLSSLELGDSALYFCASSVGTRTDTQYFGPGTRLTVL.

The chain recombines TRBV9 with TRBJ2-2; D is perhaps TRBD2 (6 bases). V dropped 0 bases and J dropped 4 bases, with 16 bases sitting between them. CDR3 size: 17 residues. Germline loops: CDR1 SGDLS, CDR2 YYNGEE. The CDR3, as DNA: TGTGCCAGCAGCGTAGCTACTCGCGGGGCAAGCACCGGGGAGCTGTTTTTT. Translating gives CASSVATRGASTGELFF.

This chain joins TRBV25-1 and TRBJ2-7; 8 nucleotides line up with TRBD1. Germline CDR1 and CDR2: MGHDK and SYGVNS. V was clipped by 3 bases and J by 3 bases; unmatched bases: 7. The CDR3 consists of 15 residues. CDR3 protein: CASSEGNRGVYEQYF. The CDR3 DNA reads TGTGCCAGCAGTGAGGGGAACAGGGGGGTCTACGAGCAGTACTTC.

CDR3: CASSSEQGFRYEQYF. The CDR3 DNA sequence: TGCGCCAGCAGTTCCGAGCAGGGGTTTCGCTACGAGCAGTACTTC. The chain carries TRBV5-1 and TRBJ2-7, with D possibly TRBD1 on 6 matching bases. Germline V gene sequence: CDR1 SGHRS, CDR2 YFSETQ. Trimming took 5 bases from V and 3 from J, leaving 18 bases between them. There are 15 residues in the CDR3.

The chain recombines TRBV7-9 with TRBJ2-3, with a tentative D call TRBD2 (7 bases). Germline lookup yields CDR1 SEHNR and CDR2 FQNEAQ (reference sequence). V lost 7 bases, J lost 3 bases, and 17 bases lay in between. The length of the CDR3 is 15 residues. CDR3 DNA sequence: TGTGCCAGCACCGGGGGAGGGGGGAGGACAGATACGCAGTATTTT. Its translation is CASTGGGGRTDTQYF.

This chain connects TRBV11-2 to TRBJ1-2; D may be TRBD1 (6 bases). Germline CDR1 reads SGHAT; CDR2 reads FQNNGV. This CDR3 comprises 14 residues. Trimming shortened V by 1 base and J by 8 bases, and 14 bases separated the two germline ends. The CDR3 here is CASSLGGQGSGYTF. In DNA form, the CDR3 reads TGTGCCAGCAGCTTAGGCGGTCAGGGGAGCGGCTACACCTTC. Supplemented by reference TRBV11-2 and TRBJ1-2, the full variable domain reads EAGVAQSPRYKIIEKRQSVAFWCNPISGHATLYWYQQILGQGPKLLIQFQNNGVVDDSQLPKDRFSAERLKGVDSTLKIQPAKLEDSAVYLCASSLGGQGSGYTFGSGTRLTVV.

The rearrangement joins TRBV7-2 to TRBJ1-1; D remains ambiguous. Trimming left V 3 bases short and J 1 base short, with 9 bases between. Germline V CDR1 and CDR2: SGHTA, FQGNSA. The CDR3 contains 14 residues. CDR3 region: CASSFWGENTEAFF. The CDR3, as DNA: TGTGCCAGCAGCTTTTGGGGAGAGAACACTGAAGCTTTCTTT.

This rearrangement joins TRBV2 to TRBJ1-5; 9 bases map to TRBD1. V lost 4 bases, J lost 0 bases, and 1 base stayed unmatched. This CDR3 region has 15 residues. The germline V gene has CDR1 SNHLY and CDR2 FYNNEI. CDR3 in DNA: TGTGCCAGCAGTGGACAGGGGGGTAGCAATCAGCCCCAGCATTTT. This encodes CASSGQGGSNQPQHF.

CDR3 region: CASSSNQDTQYF. The CDR3 DNA reads as TGTGCCAGCAGCTCGAATCAAGATACGCAGTATTTT. V usage is TRBV9 and J usage is TRBJ2-3, with D unresolved. From germline, CDR1 is SGDLS and CDR2 YYNGEE. The CDR3 extends over 12 amino acids. V was clipped by 4 bases and J by 5 bases, with 8 bases between them.

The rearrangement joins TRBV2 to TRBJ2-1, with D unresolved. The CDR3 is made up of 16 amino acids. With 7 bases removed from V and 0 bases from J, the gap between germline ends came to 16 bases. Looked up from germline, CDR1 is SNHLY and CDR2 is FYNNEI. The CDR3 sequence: CASMGSPSSSYNEQFF. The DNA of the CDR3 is TGTGCCAGCATGGGTAGCCCGTCGAGCTCCTACAATGAGCAGTTCTTC.

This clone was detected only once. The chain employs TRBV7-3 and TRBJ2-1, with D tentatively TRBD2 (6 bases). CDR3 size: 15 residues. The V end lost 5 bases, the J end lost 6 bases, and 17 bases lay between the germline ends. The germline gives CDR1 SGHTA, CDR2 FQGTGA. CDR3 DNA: TGTGCCAGCAGCCCGGGGACTGGGGTGGGCAATGAGCAGTTCTTC. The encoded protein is CASSPGTGVGNEQFF.

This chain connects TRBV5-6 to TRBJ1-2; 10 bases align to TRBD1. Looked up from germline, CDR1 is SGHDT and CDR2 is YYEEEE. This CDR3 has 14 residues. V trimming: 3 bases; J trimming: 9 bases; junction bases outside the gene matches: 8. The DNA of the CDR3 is TGTGCCAGCAGCTGGTATGGGGACAGGGGACGCTACACCTTC. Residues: CASSWYGDRGRYTF. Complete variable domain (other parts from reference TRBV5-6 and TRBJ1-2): DAGVTQSPTHLIKTRGQQVTLRCSPKSGHDTVSWYQQALGQGPQFIFQYYEEEERQRGNFPDRFSGHQFPNYSSELNVNALLLGDSALYLCASSWYGDRGRYTFGSGTRLTVV.

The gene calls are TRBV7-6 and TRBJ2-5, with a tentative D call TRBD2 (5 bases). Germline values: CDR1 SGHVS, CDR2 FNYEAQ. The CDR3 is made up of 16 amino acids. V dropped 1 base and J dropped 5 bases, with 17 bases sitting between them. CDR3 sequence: CASSLEPGQRRETQYF. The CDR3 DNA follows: TGTGCCAGCAGCTTAGAGCCCGGGCAACGGAGGGAGACCCAGTACTTC.

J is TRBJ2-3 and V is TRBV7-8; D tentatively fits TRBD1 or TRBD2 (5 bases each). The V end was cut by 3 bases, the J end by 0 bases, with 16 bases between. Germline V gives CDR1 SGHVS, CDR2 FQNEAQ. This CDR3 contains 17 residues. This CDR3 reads CASSFGVGTPSTDTQYF. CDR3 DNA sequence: TGTGCCAGCAGCTTTGGTGTCGGGACCCCCAGCACAGATACGCAGTATTTT.

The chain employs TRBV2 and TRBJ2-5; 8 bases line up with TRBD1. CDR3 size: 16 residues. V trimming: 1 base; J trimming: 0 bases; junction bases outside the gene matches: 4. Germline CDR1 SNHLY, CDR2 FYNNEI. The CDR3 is CASSEGQGAHQETQYF. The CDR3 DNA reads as TGTGCCAGCAGTGAAGGTCAGGGGGCCCACCAAGAGACCCAGTACTTC. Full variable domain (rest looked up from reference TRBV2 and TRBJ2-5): EPEVTQTPSHQVTQMGQEVILRCVPISNHLYFYWYRQILGQKVEFLVSFYNNEISEKSEIFDDQFSVERPDGSNFTLKIRSTKLEDSAMYFCASSEGQGAHQETQYFGPGTRLLVL.